The sample holds a few counts of the clone carrying this T cell receptor beta chain. TCRdb itself ran the RACE reads through MiXCR, one entry per CDR3 protein. In the table there are 180,000 or so distinct CDR3 sequences, around 24% of which are singletons. The data belong to a study of human T cells and chemical hapten exposure. Overall study context: Small pooled library volume differences mainly caused per-sample TCR yield variation.

The time point here: patch test 1, 2 weeks after DPC sensitization. Treatment of the sample: therapeutic diphenylcyclopropenone sensitization with weekly scalp DPC. V lost 11 bases and J lost 4; bases outside the gene matches: 2. The CDR3 covers 13 residues. CDR1 is ENHRY, CDR2 SYGVKD, per germline. The sequencing used whole blood, collected in connection with sensitization to the hapten diphenylcyclopropenone (DPC). The chain joins TRBV10-3 to TRBJ2-5; the match to TRBD2 covers 15 bases. This clonotype was obtained from a woman aged 50 to 60 with alopecia areata. Some clones in this sample may be carry-over from other donors' samples. This CDR3 reads CASGLAGGETQYF. The CDR3 DNA reads TGTGCCTCGGGACTAGCGGGAGGAGAGACCCAGTACTTC.